Below are 19 T cell receptor beta chains sequenced from a single sample in a study of OX40 agonist ivuxolimab in advanced cancers. Profiling relied on immunoSEQ multiplex PCR, and the TCRdb table lists in-frame clones only, not all of them. This table holds 70,000 to 90,000 clones, around 82% found once. The sequenced sample was CD4+ or CD8+ T cells sorted from blood, obtained in a trial of the OX40 agonist ivuxolimab. These TCRs come from an adult with an advanced solid tumor such as melanoma, head and neck, liver or kidney cancer.

This chain uses TRBV19 with TRBJ2-3; TRBD1 agrees at 8 bases. Germline CDR1 reads LNHDA; CDR2 reads SQIVND (reference sequence). The CDR3 extends over 15 amino acids. The V segment lost 3 bases and the J segment 3 bases; nucleotides outside the gene matches: 5. The CDR3, as DNA: TGTGCCAGTAGTATTCGGACAGGGAGAACAGATACGCAGTATTTT. Its protein is CASSIRTGRTDTQYF.

The rearrangement joins TRBV28 to TRBJ1-1, with D perhaps matching TRBD1 (6 bases). This CDR3 is built from 14 residues. Per germline, CDR1 MDHEN and CDR2 SYDVKM. Trimming left V 0 bases short and J 5 bases short, with 10 bases between. As DNA, the CDR3 is TGTGCCAGCAGTTTATGGGGGGCGCAAACTGAAGCTTTCTTT. Its protein is CASSLWGAQTEAFF.

CDR3 residues: CASSLFGETQYF. CDR3 nucleotides: TGTGCCAGCAGTTTATTTGGGGAGACCCAGTACTTC. The rearrangement links TRBV27 to TRBJ2-5; D gene uncertain. Trimming took off 1 base at V and 5 bases at J, with 5 bases between the two ends. This CDR3 region has 12 residues. CDR1 is MNHEY and CDR2 is SMNVEV in the germline V gene (reference sequence).

The chain combines TRBV6-5 with TRBJ1-1; the D gene is possibly TRBD1 (5 bases). CDR1 is MNHEY, CDR2 SVGAGI, per germline. The V end was cut by 6 bases, the J end by 5 bases, with 19 bases between. There are 15 residues in the CDR3. This chain's CDR3 is CASSRFGATETEAFF. The DNA for the CDR3 is TGTGCCAGCAGCCGATTCGGGGCTACGGAGACTGAAGCTTTCTTT.

This clone was counted once. The DNA for the CDR3 is TGTGCCAGCAGTGAGACAGCCTTTGACGAGCAGTACTTC. Protein: CASSETAFDEQYF. This chain connects TRBV6-4 to TRBJ2-7; D might be TRBD1 (5 bases). The CDR3 length is 13 residues. Germline-derived CDR1 and CDR2 are MRHNA and SNTAGT. V was shortened by 3 bases and J by 5 bases, with 11 bases between the two germline ends.

The V call is TRBV4-1, the J call TRBJ2-3; the D call may be TRBD1 or TRBD2 (6 bases each). V lost 0 bases and J lost 0, with 10 bases in between. This CDR3 is built from 16 residues. CDR1 MGHRA and CDR2 YSYEKL come from the germline V gene. In nucleotides, the CDR3 is TGCGCCAGCAGCCAAGATAGGGGGGAAAGCACAGATACGCAGTATTTT. It is translated as CASSQDRGESTDTQYF.

The chain couples TRBV4-1 to TRBJ2-1; no clear D gene. V was trimmed by 0 bases and J by 4 bases, leaving 13 bases between them. This CDR3 comprises 16 residues. CDR1 is MGHRA and CDR2 is YSYEKL in the germline V gene. The CDR3 coding sequence is TGCGCCAGCAGCCAAGATCTGGGGTCTAGTTACAATGAGCAGTTCTTC. Protein product: CASSQDLGSSYNEQFF.

This rearrangement joins TRBV11-3 to TRBJ2-3; 12 bases agree with TRBD2. CDR3 length: 16 residues. V was pared by 1 base and J by 6 bases, with 5 bases of the junction left unmatched. CDR1 is SGHNT and CDR2 is YENEEA in the germline V gene. Written as DNA, the CDR3 is TGTGCCAGCAGCTTAGGCCTAGCGGGAGGGCCGGATACGCAGTATTTT. Its translation: CASSLGLAGGPDTQYF.

The genes are TRBV19 and TRBJ2-7, with D tentatively TRBD1 (5 bases). Trimming cost V 4 bases and J 4 bases, with 17 bases left between them. Germline V gene data show CDR1 as LNHDA and CDR2 as SQIVND (reference sequence). The CDR3 has 15 amino acids. The CDR3 here is CASSNPGQRPYEQYF. The DNA of the CDR3 is TGTGCCAGTAGTAACCCCGGACAAAGACCTTACGAGCAGTACTTC.

V is TRBV2 and J is TRBJ1-5; perhaps TRBD1 as D (6 bases). Trimming removed 7 bases at V and 3 bases at J, with 10 bases between. The V gene's germline CDR1 is SNHLY and CDR2 FYNNEI. The CDR3 covers 13 residues. Here the CDR3 reads CASTGQFNQPQHF. In DNA form, the CDR3 reads TGTGCCAGCACCGGACAGTTCAATCAGCCCCAGCATTTT.

This clone was detected only a few times. The chain couples TRBV28 to TRBJ2-7, with D perhaps TRBD2 (5 bases). Between the trimmed V and J ends, which lost 8 bases and 2 bases, there was a span of 10 bases. This CDR3 comprises 12 residues. Germline CDR1 MDHEN, CDR2 SYDVKM. The CDR3 region is CASGLAPYEQYF. CDR3 coding DNA: TGTGCCAGCGGACTCGCCCCCTACGAGCAGTACTTC.

The CDR3 loop reads CASSELAGGYTF. Written as DNA, the CDR3 is TGTGCCAGCAGTGAATTGGCAGGGGGGTACACCTTC. This chain uses TRBV2 with TRBJ1-2; 7 positions agree with TRBD1. This CDR3 region has 12 residues. V shed 2 bases and J 11 bases; nucleotides not matched to a gene: 5. Per germline, CDR1 SNHLY and CDR2 FYNNEI. Full variable domain (rest looked up from reference TRBV2 and TRBJ1-2): EPEVTQTPSHQVTQMGQEVILRCVPISNHLYFYWYRQILGQKVEFLVSFYNNEISEKSEIFDDQFSVERPDGSNFTLKIRSTKLEDSAMYFCASSELAGGYTFGSGTRLTVV.

The chain links TRBV2 to TRBJ1-1; D unresolved. The CDR3 loop spans 12 amino acids. The V end was cut by 1 base, the J end by 7 bases, with 7 bases between. Germline V CDR1 and CDR2: SNHLY, FYNNEI. The CDR3: CASSEDASEAFF. The CDR3 DNA sequence: TGTGCCAGCAGTGAAGACGCCAGTGAAGCTTTCTTT. Full variable domain (outside the CDR3, taken from reference TRBV2 and TRBJ1-1): EPEVTQTPSHQVTQMGQEVILRCVPISNHLYFYWYRQILGQKVEFLVSFYNNEISEKSEIFDDQFSVERPDGSNFTLKIRSTKLEDSAMYFCASSEDASEAFFGQGTRLTVV.

Only one count was recorded for this clone. The CDR3 bases are TGTGCCAGCAGTGTAAGTGTGACACCTAACACTGAAGCTTTCTTT. It is translated as CASSVSVTPNTEAFF. V usage is TRBV6-1 and J usage is TRBJ1-1; D gene uncertain. V was pared by 4 bases and J by 2 bases, with 14 bases between. The CDR3 extends over 15 amino acids. The germline V gene encodes CDR1 MNHNS and CDR2 SASEGT.

The gene calls are TRBV12-5 and TRBJ2-3; possibly TRBD2 for D (6 bases). Trimming stripped 4 bases from V and 6 bases from J, with 23 bases between. The CDR3 totals 17 residues. Germline assignment: CDR1 LGHNT and CDR2 FRNRAP. The CDR3: CASGSPFTSSLGDTQYF. CDR3 DNA sequence: TGTGCTAGTGGTTCCCCATTCACTAGCTCCCTAGGGGATACGCAGTATTTT. Looking up the rest from reference TRBV12-5 and TRBJ2-3 gives the full variable domain: DARVTQTPRHKVTEMGQEVTMRCQPILGHNTVFWYRQTMMQGLELLAYFRNRAPLDDSGMPKDRFSAEMPDATLATLKIQPSEPRDSAVYFCASGSPFTSSLGDTQYFGPGTRLTVL.

This chain joins TRBV7-6 and TRBJ2-2; 9 nucleotides align to TRBD2. CDR3 length equals 15 residues. Germline V gene lookup returns CDR1 SGHVS and CDR2 FNYEAQ. The J segment lost 8 bases and the V segment lost 2 bases, leaving 6 bases of the junction unmatched. The CDR3 region is CASSLSGGRMGELFF. The CDR3 bases are TGTGCCAGCAGCTTAAGCGGGGGGCGAATGGGGGAGCTGTTTTTT.

The V gene is TRBV27, the J gene TRBJ2-2, with TRBD2 matching 11 bases. Germline V gene lookup returns CDR1 MNHEY and CDR2 SMNVEV (reference sequence). This CDR3 has 16 amino acids. The junction had 2 bases not matched to a gene; V was cut back by 5 bases and J by 0 bases. The CDR3 loop is CASSRLAGSNTGELFF. Here the CDR3 DNA reads TGTGCCAGCAGTAGACTAGCGGGGTCGAACACCGGGGAGCTGTTTTTT.

The V call is TRBV30, the J call TRBJ1-2; D is unresolved. The CDR3 sequence is 12 residues long. Trimming took 2 bases from V and 1 from J, leaving 5 bases between them. Germline CDR1 reads GTSNPN; CDR2 reads SVGIG (reference sequence). The CDR3, as DNA: TGTGCCTGGAGTCCGGGTAACTATGGCTACACCTTC. Encoded protein: CAWSPGNYGYTF.

This sequence joins TRBV5-1 and TRBJ1-4; 7 nucleotides match TRBD1. This CDR3 is built from 17 residues. Losses at the gene ends were 2 bases for V and 5 bases for J; bases not matched to a gene: 12. Germline CDR1 is SGHRS and CDR2 is YFSETQ. CDR3 in amino acids: CASSFSHRGQKNEKLFF. The CDR3 nucleotides are TGCGCCAGCAGCTTCTCACACCGGGGACAGAAGAATGAAAAACTGTTTTTT. The variable domain in full, completed from reference TRBV5-1 and TRBJ1-4, reads KAGVTQTPRYLIKTRGQQVTLSCSPISGHRSVSWYQQTPGQGLQFLFEYFSETQRNKGNFPGRFSGRQFSNSRSEMNVSTLELGDSALYLCASSFSHRGQKNEKLFFGSGTQLSVL.